Following are 13 T cell receptor beta chains from one sample sequenced in a study of shared clonotypes between healthy human individuals. Using immunoSEQ multiplex PCR, the repertoire was profiled, and TCRdb retains in-frame clones only, with some absent. The data hold roughly 700,000 clones, with 74% observed a single time. Material: memory CD4+ T cells sorted from blood. Subset of the sample: CD45RA-negative fraction. All receptors derive from a woman younger than 45 in good health.

This clone was picked up one time. The chain joins TRBV11-2 to TRBJ1-1; D gene ambiguous. From germline, CDR1 is SGHAT and CDR2 FQNNGV. V was cut by 4 bases and J by 3 bases, with 9 bases left in between. This CDR3 region has 13 residues. CDR3 sequence: CASSYGSYTEAFF. In DNA, the CDR3 is TGTGCCAGCAGCTACGGATCCTACACTGAAGCTTTCTTT.

This rearrangement joins TRBV27 to TRBJ1-5, with D uncertain. The germline V and J ends were trimmed by 5 bases and 5 bases, with 10 bases remaining between them. Germline V gene lookup returns CDR1 MNHEY and CDR2 SMNVEV (reference sequence). CDR3 length: 13 residues. CDR3 in amino acids: CASSTFADQPQHF. CDR3 in DNA: TGTGCCAGCAGTACTTTCGCTGATCAGCCCCAGCATTTT.

This chain links TRBV11-2 with TRBJ2-2; 11 bases match TRBD1. CDR3 length equals 15 residues. CDR1 is SGHAT and CDR2 is FQNNGV in the germline V gene. With 1 base clipped from V and 8 bases from J, the junction kept 3 bases outside the gene matches. The CDR3 is CASSLGTGGLGELFF. The CDR3 nucleotides read TGTGCCAGCAGCTTAGGGACAGGGGGCTTAGGGGAGCTGTTTTTT.

The chain recombines TRBV2 with TRBJ2-3; 10 positions match TRBD2. The trim removed 2 bases at V and 8 bases at J, leaving 22 bases unmatched. Germline V CDR1 and CDR2: SNHLY, FYNNEI. The CDR3 consists of 20 residues. In DNA form, the CDR3 reads TGTGCCAGCAGTGAACTGGCCAACTCAGGGACTAGCGAACGCAGAGGTACGCAGTATTTT. It encodes CASSELANSGTSERRGTQYF.

Notes on this clone: Other nucleotide sequences in the sample specify the same CDR3. The chain links TRBV6-1 to TRBJ1-1; unclear D gene. The length of the CDR3 is 11 residues. Looked up from germline, CDR1 is MNHNS and CDR2 is SASEGT. Trimming took 5 bases from V and 1 from J, leaving 2 bases between them. CDR3 DNA: TGTGCCAGCAGTAAGAACACTGAAGCTTTCTTT. Translated: CASSKNTEAFF.

This sequence joins TRBV4-1 and TRBJ2-5; 7 positions match TRBD2. With V trimmed by 4 bases and J by 2 bases, 10 bases remained unmatched. The CDR3 runs 16 residues. Germline V gene lookup returns CDR1 MGHRA and CDR2 YSYEKL. CDR3 bases: TGCGCCAGCAGCCCCGGTCTAGGGGAGGGGCAAGAGACCCAGTACTTC. Translating gives CASSPGLGEGQETQYF.

This clone has a handful of counts. V gene TRBV4-2 combines with J gene TRBJ1-1; TRBD1 matches at 8 bases. Germline V CDR1 and CDR2: LGHNA, YNFKEQ. The CDR3 runs to 15 residues. Trimming took 0 bases from V and 10 from J; bases not matched to a gene: 10. CDR3 residues: CASSQEIGQGQRAFF. As DNA, the CDR3 is TGTGCCAGCAGCCAAGAAATAGGACAGGGTCAAAGAGCTTTCTTT.

The gene calls are TRBV28 and TRBJ2-1, with a possible D match to TRBD2 (5 bases). The CDR3 consists of 13 residues. The V gene lost 3 bases and the J gene lost 5 bases, with 8 bases spanning the gap. The germline V gene has CDR1 MDHEN and CDR2 SYDVKM. The CDR3 bases are TGTGCCAGCAGTTTGCCAGCGGACAATGAGCAGTTCTTC. Translating gives CASSLPADNEQFF.

The rearrangement joins TRBV29-1 to TRBJ1-1, with D uncertain. The CDR3 sequence is 14 residues long. The germline V and J ends were trimmed by 4 bases and 0 bases, with 12 bases remaining between them. The germline gives CDR1 SQVTM, CDR2 ANQGSEA. CDR3 sequence: CSVGPSFMNTEAFF. DNA for the CDR3: TGCAGCGTTGGGCCTAGTTTCATGAACACTGAAGCTTTCTTT.

This clone was recorded once. The J gene is TRBJ1-1, the V gene TRBV10-2; D is possibly TRBD1 (5 bases). This CDR3 contains 15 residues. V was cut by 4 bases and J by 3 bases, with 15 bases left in between. The germline V gene has CDR1 WSHSY and CDR2 SAAADI. CDR3 bases: TGCGCCAGCAGTGTAGGGGCACCAGGATACACTGAAGCTTTCTTT. The encoded protein is CASSVGAPGYTEAFF.

This chain links TRBV19 with TRBJ2-7; 12 nucleotides align to TRBD2. Germline V gives CDR1 LNHDA, CDR2 SQIVND (reference sequence). The ends lost 5 bases at V and 6 bases at J; junction bases unmatched: 11. The CDR3 covers 16 residues. CDR3 residues: CASSPQTSGSGFEQYF. The CDR3 region has the DNA TGTGCCAGTAGTCCTCAGACTAGCGGGAGTGGGTTCGAGCAGTACTTC.

V is TRBV2 and J is TRBJ1-5, with 10 bases fitting TRBD1. CDR3 size: 14 residues. Germline-derived CDR1 and CDR2 are SNHLY and FYNNEI. J gave up 7 bases and V 7 bases, and 7 bases lay outside the gene matches. The CDR3 is CASKMTGGEQPQHF. The CDR3 DNA sequence: TGTGCCAGCAAAATGACAGGGGGCGAACAGCCCCAGCATTTT.

CDR3 nucleotides: TGCGCCAGCAGCTTTCCGGGGCGGCCTCGTGAGCAGTACTTC. It is translated as CASSFPGRPREQYF. This chain uses TRBV5-1 with TRBJ2-7; tentatively, D is TRBD1 or TRBD2 (5 bases each). This CDR3 comprises 14 residues. Trimming took off 2 bases at V and 7 bases at J, with 16 bases between the two ends. In germline, CDR1 is SGHRS, CDR2 YFSETQ.